This TCR beta chain emerged from a study of cytomegalovirus exposure and HLA in healthy donors. Overall study findings and caveats: The study assumed roughly uniform donor sequencing depth for presence/absence analyses. Sequencing likely produced, as an artifact, a cluster of highly shared sequence variants. Later genetic work tied a missense DCLRE1C variant to beta-chain V and J trimming. Listed as cytomegalovirus-associated were 150 or so TCR beta chains.

The CDR3 totals 16 residues. Germline trimming cut 0 bases from V and 9 bases from J; bases unmatched to any gene: 6. The germline CDR1 and CDR2 sequences are SGHNT and YYREEE (reference sequence). PCR used 60 Vbeta primers and 13 Jbeta primers. The assay was immunoSEQ multiplex PCR, and TCRdb's table has in-frame clones only and misses some. The sample has 150,000 to 200,000 clones; roughly 80% are singletons. The count of this clone is one. Its specificity is unknown. The chain couples TRBV5-4 to TRBJ2-1, with 13 bases identical to TRBD2. Sequenced sample: PBMCs. This TCR came from a man aged 25-45 years in good health and CMV-seropositive. CDR3 DNA sequence: TGTGCCAGCAGCTTGGGACTAGCGGGAGGATTTGGTGAGCAGTTCTTC. Translating it yields CASSLGLAGGFGEQFF.